A selection of T cell receptor beta chains follows, all from one sample in a study of cytomegalovirus exposure and HLA in healthy donors. The protocol was immunoSEQ multiplex PCR, while the TCRdb copy is restricted to in-frame clones and leaves out a portion. The sample lists about 130,000 clones; around 83% were seen once. Source material: PBMCs. These receptors were obtained from a human donor in good health. Each CDR3 is given with its conserved first and last residue. A D gene is named only where the DNA matches it firmly. Some rows have no size entry. The others give once, few or many, or a class for an expanded clone.

j_call	cdr3_length	v_call	clone_size	d_call	cdr3_aa	cdr3_nt
TRBJ1-6	14	TRBV2	-	-	CASSEAGTDSPLHF	TGTGCCAGCAGTGAAGCGGGGACTGATTCACCCCTCCACTTT
TRBJ2-7	14	TRBV5-6	-	-	CASSLLFATYEQYF	TGTGCCAGCAGCTTATTGTTCGCGACCTACGAGCAGTACTTC
TRBJ2-7	12	TRBV28	-	TRBD1	CASWDRGYEQYF	TGTGCCAGCTGGGACAGGGGATACGAGCAGTACTTC
TRBJ1-5	20	TRBV19	-	TRBD1	CATVSPPGQGGSYGNQPQHF	TGTGCCACCGTATCCCCTCCGGGACAGGGAGGTAGTTATGGCAATCAGCCCCAGCATTTT
TRBJ2-7	19	TRBV6-1	-	TRBD2	CASSEAEAAGGTPLYEQYF	TGTGCCAGCAGTGAAGCAGAGGCGGCGGGGGGCACTCCACTCTACGAGCAGTACTTC
TRBJ2-2	16	TRBV7-6	-	TRBD1	CASSLVTRGHNGELFF	TGTGCCAGCAGCCTCGTGACAAGGGGGCATAACGGGGAGCTGTTTTTT
TRBJ1-3	15	TRBV7-6	-	-	CASSSPADSGNTIYF	TGTGCCAGCAGCTCCCCGGCGGATTCTGGAAACACCATATATTTT
TRBJ2-4	14	TRBV19	-	TRBD1	CASTGQGDVNIQYF	TGTGCCAGTACGGGACAGGGGGACGTTAACATTCAGTACTTC
TRBJ2-7	16	TRBV11-2	-	-	CASSEPPTGPTYEQYF	TGTGCCAGCAGCGAACCGCCGACAGGCCCCACCTACGAGCAGTACTTC
TRBJ2-7	15	TRBV7-9	-	TRBD1	CASSQQGVSSYEQYF	TGTGCCAGCAGCCAACAGGGGGTCAGCTCCTACGAGCAGTACTTC
TRBJ2-7	10	TRBV6-1	-	-	CARQNYEQYF	TGTGCCAGACAGAACTACGAGCAGTACTTC
TRBJ1-1	15	TRBV6-1	-	-	CASRTRAPLDTEAFF	TGTGCCAGCAGAACGAGGGCACCCCTGGACACTGAAGCTTTCTTT
TRBJ2-4	15	TRBV18	-	-	CASSLYPWETDFRYF	TGTGCCAGCTCACTCTACCCATGGGAAACGGACTTTCGGTACTTC
TRBJ2-7	16	TRBV6-5	once	TRBD1	CASSYSWGQGAREQYF	TGTGCCAGCAGTTACTCGTGGGGTCAGGGGGCGCGGGAGCAGTACTTC
TRBJ1-5	15	TRBV10-3	-	-	CATEGGGSGNQPQHF	TGTGCCACCGAAGGCGGGGGCTCGGGCAATCAGCCCCAGCATTTT
TRBJ1-3	17	TRBV19	once	-	CASSIVSGSASGNTIYF	TGTGCCAGTAGTATAGTATCCGGCAGCGCGTCCGGAAACACCATATATTTT
TRBJ2-5	16	TRBV14	-	TRBD1	CASSQAGRGSEETQYF	TGTGCCAGCAGCCAAGCGGGCAGGGGGTCCGAGGAGACCCAGTACTTC
TRBJ1-3	14	TRBV28	-	-	CASSPAYRGNTIYF	TGTGCCAGCAGCCCCGCTTACAGGGGAAACACCATATATTTT
TRBJ2-1	12	TRBV6-5	once	-	CASTSSYNEQFF	TGTGCCAGCACCAGTTCCTACAATGAGCAGTTCTTC
TRBJ2-3	14	TRBV2	-	-	CASSDPGSTDTQYF	TGTGCCAGCAGTGACCCGGGGAGCACAGATACGCAGTATTTT
TRBJ1-1	16	TRBV19	-	-	CASSWRQHSMNTEAFF	TGTGCCAGTAGCTGGCGGCAGCATAGTATGAACACTGAAGCTTTCTTT
TRBJ2-6	13	TRBV28	few	-	CASFLSGANVLTF	TGTGCCAGCTTCCTCTCTGGGGCCAACGTCCTGACTTTC
TRBJ1-1	11	TRBV5-5	few	TRBD1	CASSTGQGQFF	TGTGCCAGCAGCACCGGACAGGGCCAGTTCTTT
TRBJ2-2	13	TRBV7-3	-	-	CASSQTNPGELFF	TGTGCCAGCAGCCAGACTAACCCCGGGGAGCTGTTTTTT
TRBJ2-3	15	TRBV7-3	-	-	CASSRGSLGTDTQYF	TGTGCCAGCAGCCGGGGGAGTCTCGGCACAGATACGCAGTATTTT
TRBJ2-7	15	TRBV7-6	-	TRBD1	CASSLVDRGRGEQYF	TGTGCCAGCAGCTTAGTGGACAGGGGGCGAGGCGAGCAGTACTTC
TRBJ2-7	14	TRBV4-3	-	-	CASSQVSGVYEQYF	TGCGCCAGCAGCCAAGTTTCCGGGGTCTACGAGCAGTACTTC
TRBJ1-2	14	TRBV5-1	-	-	CASSPWTGNYGYTF	TGCGCCAGCAGCCCATGGACGGGAAACTATGGCTACACCTTC
TRBJ1-5	14	TRBV19	few	-	CASRPGWGNQPQHF	TGTGCCAGTAGACCAGGGTGGGGCAATCAGCCCCAGCATTTT
TRBJ1-1	11	TRBV19	-	-	CASSMQGSAFF	TGTGCCAGTAGTATGCAGGGTTCGGCTTTCTTT
TRBJ1-3	12	TRBV21-1	-	-	CAAGQAGNTIYF	TGTGCCGCGGGGCAGGCGGGAAACACCATATATTTT
TRBJ2-4	14	TRBV15	-	-	CATSRDRGARIQYF	TGTGCCACCAGCAGAGATCGGGGGGCGCGCATTCAGTACTTC
TRBJ2-1	13	TRBV2	-	-	CASKTDSANEQFF	TGTGCCAGCAAAACAGACAGTGCCAATGAGCAGTTCTTC
TRBJ1-2	15	TRBV4-1	-	-	CASSQVDGLLVGYTF	TGCGCCAGCAGCCAAGTGGACGGACTCCTTGTCGGCTACACCTTC
TRBJ1-1	16	TRBV4-2	-	-	CASSQEGRGGYTEAFF	TGTGCCAGCAGCCAAGAGGGGAGGGGCGGGTACACTGAAGCTTTCTTT
TRBJ2-3	15	TRBV5-1	-	-	CASSFGTDNTDTQYF	TGCGCCAGCAGCTTTGGTACAGACAACACAGATACGCAGTATTTT
TRBJ1-2	15	TRBV4-2	-	TRBD1	CASSPRDRSIYGYTF	TGTGCCAGCAGCCCAAGGGACAGGTCTATCTATGGCTACACCTTC
TRBJ1-4	14	TRBV7-9	-	TRBD1	CASSRDRGNEKLFF	TGTGCCAGCAGCCGGGACAGGGGAAATGAAAAACTGTTTTTT
TRBJ2-5	15	TRBV7-9	-	-	CASSLAQGREETQYF	TGTGCCAGCAGCTTAGCGCAGGGTCGAGAAGAGACCCAGTACTTC
TRBJ1-2	15	TRBV6-6	-	TRBD1	CASSYGTGLNYGYTF	TGTGCCAGCAGTTATGGGACAGGGCTTAACTATGGCTACACCTTC
TRBJ2-3	14	TRBV2	-	-	CATSASPGTDTQYF	TGTGCCACCTCTGCCTCTCCGGGCACAGATACGCAGTATTTT
TRBJ2-7	14	TRBV18	-	TRBD1	CASTTGTGVYEQYF	TGTGCCAGCACCACCGGGACAGGGGTGTACGAGCAGTACTTC
TRBJ2-1	15	TRBV11-3	-	TRBD1	CASSPRTGAYNEQFF	TGTGCCAGCAGCCCCCGGACAGGGGCCTACAATGAGCAGTTCTTC
TRBJ1-2	13	TRBV28	-	-	CASSYPVANGYTF	TGTGCCAGCAGTTATCCGGTAGCGAATGGCTACACCTTC
TRBJ1-3	15	TRBV28	-	-	CASSLRGAYGNTIYF	TGTGCCAGCAGTTTACGGGGGGCATATGGAAACACCATATATTTT
TRBJ2-7	17	TRBV27	-	-	CASSLNSGQGLPYEQYF	TGTGCCAGCAGTTTAAATTCCGGGCAGGGCCTTCCCTACGAGCAGTACTTC
TRBJ2-1	15	TRBV9	-	-	CASSSRGGSYNEQFF	TGTGCCAGCAGCTCTCGAGGAGGCTCCTACAATGAGCAGTTCTTC